The next 23 T cell receptor beta chains were all read from a single sample in a study of blood T cell repertoires in COVID-19 (dated by TCRdb to 2019 to 2021). The library came from the immunoSEQ multiplex PCR assay. Here the immuneACCESS table is served through TCRdb, limited to in-frame sequences with V and J called. Missing clones are a known gap in these copies; in checked studies unresolved V genes cover under half, and the rest lacks a known reason. The sample table lists 150,000 to 200,000 clones, about 80% of them with a count of one. The ten largest clones take up 6% to 8% of the sample. Source material: peripheral blood. Receptor source: a human donor with acute or convalescent COVID-19. The donor label of this sample is uncertain.

CDR3 sequence reads: CASRGLAGVSEQYF. Written as DNA, the CDR3 is TGTGCCAGCAGGGGACTAGCGGGAGTCTCCGAGCAGTACTTC. The chain employs TRBV28 and TRBJ2-7; 14 bases map to TRBD2. V was clipped by 6 bases and J by 6 bases; unmatched bases: 4. There are 14 residues in the CDR3. CDR1 is MDHEN and CDR2 is SYDVKM in the germline V gene.

The gene calls are TRBV6-5 and TRBJ1-3; perhaps TRBD1 as D (5 bases). V shed 0 bases and J shed 1 base, with 10 bases lying between them. The CDR3 contains 16 residues. Germline values: CDR1 MNHEY, CDR2 SVGAGI. CDR3 bases: TGTGCCAGCAGTTACTCCCCAGGGTATTCTGGAAACACCATATATTTT. It yields the protein CASSYSPGYSGNTIYF.

This clone has ten or more counts. This rearrangement joins TRBV28 to TRBJ2-7, with D unclear. CDR3 length equals 16 residues. Germline CDR1 is MDHEN and CDR2 is SYDVKM. The V gene lost 5 bases and the J gene lost 0 bases, with 17 bases spanning the gap. Here the CDR3 reads CASSGFGATLSYEQYF. In nucleotides, the CDR3 is TGTGCCAGCAGTGGCTTTGGTGCCACCCTCTCCTACGAGCAGTACTTC.

V usage is TRBV30 and J usage is TRBJ2-7, with TRBD2 matching 9 bases. The CDR3 is 16 residues long. Unmatched junction bases numbered 11, after V lost 1 base and J lost 4 bases. Germline CDR1 reads GTSNPN; CDR2 reads SVGIG (reference sequence). The CDR3 coding sequence is TGTGCCTGGAGTGCCCCACTGCGGGAGGGCCGGTACGAGCAGTACTTC. Translating it yields CAWSAPLREGRYEQYF.

The rearrangement links TRBV7-2 to TRBJ1-6; 9 bases match TRBD1. Germline CDR1 SGHTA, CDR2 FQGNSA. V shed 6 bases, J shed 10 bases, and the junction held 13 bases outside the gene matches. The CDR3 is 16 residues long. The CDR3 sequence is CASRMVGTGSSSPLHF. DNA of the CDR3: TGTGCCAGCAGGATGGTCGGGACAGGGTCATCCTCACCCCTCCACTTT.

The chain employs TRBV18 and TRBJ1-1, with unresolved D. CDR3 length equals 14 residues. Deletions cut 3 bases from V and 3 bases from J, with 11 bases between. Germline CDR1 is KGHSH and CDR2 is LQKENI. CDR3 DNA sequence: TGTGCCAGCTCACCGGCGGCTTTGGACACTGAAGCTTTCTTT. Translated: CASSPAALDTEAFF. The complete variable domain, with remaining parts taken from reference TRBV18 and TRBJ1-1, reads NAGVMQNPRHLVRRRGQEARLRCSPMKGHSHVYWYRQLPEEGLKFMVYLQKENIIDESGMPKERFSAEFPKEGPSILRIQQVVRGDSAAYFCASSPAALDTEAFFGQGTRLTVV.

This sequence joins TRBV7-2 and TRBJ2-1; no firm D call. CDR3 length: 12 residues. The germline gives CDR1 SGHTA, CDR2 FQGNSA. The V gene lost 4 bases and the J gene lost 10 bases, with 11 bases spanning the gap. The chain's CDR3 is CASSYEYLEQFF. For the CDR3, the DNA is TGTGCCAGCAGCTACGAGTACTTGGAGCAGTTCTTC.

The chain joins TRBV9 to TRBJ2-2; TRBD2 agrees at 10 bases. Germline trimming cut 6 bases from V and 1 base from J; bases unmatched to any gene: 9. This CDR3 has 17 amino acids. Germline V gives CDR1 SGDLS, CDR2 YYNGEE. In DNA, the CDR3 is TGTGCCAGCACTTTCGCATGGACTAGCGGGAACACCGGGGAGCTGTTTTTT. It translates to CASTFAWTSGNTGELFF. The full variable domain, rest sourced from reference TRBV9 and TRBJ2-2, is DSGVTQTPKHLITATGQRVTLRCSPRSGDLSVYWYQQSLDQGLQFLIQYYNGEERAKGNILERFSAQQFPDLHSELNLSSLELGDSALYFCASTFAWTSGNTGELFFGEGSRLTVL.

This clone showed up just once. The gene calls are TRBV6-5 and TRBJ1-4, with 9 bases matching TRBD1. The germline V gene has CDR1 MNHEY and CDR2 SVGAGI. V shed 2 bases and J 7 bases; nucleotides not matched to a gene: 5. CDR3 length equals 15 residues. CDR3 residues: CASSYLGTGIEKLFF. In nucleotides, the CDR3 is TGTGCCAGCAGTTACCTCGGGACAGGGATTGAAAAACTGTTTTTT.

The chain is built from TRBV20-1 and TRBJ2-1, with 8 bases identical to TRBD2. CDR1 DFQATT and CDR2 SNEGSKA come from the germline V gene (reference sequence). The V gene end was trimmed by 3 bases and the J gene end by 8 bases; junction bases not matched to a gene: 6. CDR3 length equals 13 residues. CDR3 sequence: CSASPPGLDEQFF. CDR3 nucleotide sequence: TGCAGTGCTAGTCCCCCGGGACTAGATGAGCAGTTCTTC.

The chain is built from TRBV2 and TRBJ1-5; D possibly corresponds to TRBD1 (6 bases). The CDR3 runs to 13 residues. From germline, CDR1 is SNHLY and CDR2 FYNNEI. V dropped 8 bases and J dropped 5 bases, with 13 bases sitting between them. The CDR3 nucleotides are TGTGCCAGCGGGAACAGGGTCGATCAGCCCCAGCATTTT. Protein sequence: CASGNRVDQPQHF.

As regards this clone: The same CDR3 also results from other DNA sequences found in this sample. The chain joins TRBV7-3 to TRBJ1-3, with D unresolved. CDR1 is SGHTA and CDR2 is FQGTGA in the germline V gene. This CDR3 is 13 amino acids long. V was cut by 4 bases and J by 0 bases, with 4 bases left in between. In DNA, the CDR3 is TGTGCCAGCAGCTCTTCCTCTGGAAACACCATATATTTT. Translated: CASSSSSGNTIYF.

V usage is TRBV18 and J usage is TRBJ2-5; possible D gene TRBD2, 6 bases. Per germline, CDR1 KGHSH and CDR2 LQKENI. Trimming shortened V by 3 bases and J by 7 bases, and 6 bases separated the two germline ends. This CDR3 spans 11 amino acids. CDR3 protein: CASSPGGTQYF. CDR3 DNA: TGTGCCAGCTCACCCGGGGGGACCCAGTACTTC.

This chain uses TRBV4-2 with TRBJ2-7; 12 bases fit TRBD2. CDR3 length: 16 amino acids. V dropped 2 bases and J dropped 5; count of bases not matched to a gene: 7. Germline values: CDR1 LGHNA, CDR2 YNFKEQ. In DNA form, the CDR3 reads TGTGCCAGCAGCCAAACTCCTAGCGGGAGGGCAAACGAGCAGTACTTC. Protein: CASSQTPSGRANEQYF.

The chain couples TRBV9 to TRBJ2-1; 12 positions agree with TRBD2. CDR3 length equals 18 residues. Germline CDR1 and CDR2: SGDLS and YYNGEE. The ends lost 3 bases at V and 6 bases at J; junction bases unmatched: 13. The CDR3 here is CASSAQRQLAGGPNEQFF. CDR3 bases: TGTGCCAGCAGCGCGCAGCGGCAACTAGCGGGAGGACCCAATGAGCAGTTCTTC.

The chain couples TRBV29-1 to TRBJ2-1; 14 nucleotides match TRBD2. CDR3 length: 16 residues. In germline, CDR1 is SQVTM, CDR2 ANQGSEA. V trimming: 7 bases; J trimming: 7 bases; junction bases outside the gene matches: 12. This CDR3 is CSGGTSGREIWNEQFF. The CDR3 bases are TGCAGCGGGGGGACTAGCGGGAGAGAGATTTGGAATGAGCAGTTCTTC.

In nucleotides, the CDR3 is TGTGCCAGCAGTTACGGGGGGACTAGCAGGTGGAATGAGCAGTTCTTC. This sequence encodes CASSYGGTSRWNEQFF. This sequence joins TRBV6-2 or TRBV6-3 and TRBJ2-1, with 9 positions matching TRBD2. Trimming at V came to 2 bases and at J to 7 bases, leaving 9 bases not matched to a gene. CDR1 and CDR2 from the germline V gene are MNHEY and SVGEGT. CDR3 length: 16 amino acids.

This sequence joins TRBV12-3 or TRBV12-4 and TRBJ2-7; D is possibly TRBD2 (5 bases). Trimming removed 3 bases at V and 5 bases at J, with 8 bases between. This CDR3 contains 12 residues. This CDR3 reads CASSFSANEQYF. The DNA for the CDR3 is TGTGCCAGCAGTTTTAGCGCCAACGAGCAGTACTTC.

J is TRBJ1-2 and V is TRBV19; 7 bases are shared with TRBD1. The V and J ends lost 0 bases and 7 bases, in that order; junction bases with no gene match: 8. Germline CDR1 and CDR2: LNHDA and SQIVND (reference sequence). The length of the CDR3 is 15 residues. CDR3 protein: CASSIDPPRGAGYTF. In DNA, the CDR3 is TGTGCCAGTAGTATAGACCCCCCCAGGGGGGCTGGCTACACCTTC. Supplemented by reference TRBV19 and TRBJ1-2, the full variable domain reads DGGITQSPKYLFRKEGQNVTLSCEQNLNHDAMYWYRQDPGQGLRLIYYSQIVNDFQKGDIAEGYSVSREKKESFPLTVTSAQKNPTAFYLCASSIDPPRGAGYTFGSGTRLTVV.

The chain recombines TRBV24-1 with TRBJ1-4; the match to TRBD1 covers 7 bases. The CDR3 has 14 amino acids. From germline, CDR1 is KGHDR and CDR2 SFDVKD. J gave up 10 bases and V 2 bases, and 6 bases lay outside the gene matches. DNA for the CDR3: TGTGCCACCAGTGATTCTGGACGACAGGGAAAACTGTTTTTT. It encodes CATSDSGRQGKLFF.

The CDR3 is CAISVAGSTENSPLHF. The CDR3 region has the DNA TGTGCCATCAGTGTTGCGGGGTCCACCGAGAATTCACCCCTCCACTTT. V and J are TRBV10-3 and TRBJ1-6; D remains ambiguous. The CDR3 has 16 amino acids. Trimming stripped 4 bases from V and 7 bases from J, with 17 bases between. The germline V gene has CDR1 ENHRY and CDR2 SYGVKD.

This clone has just one count. The V call is TRBV10-3, the J call TRBJ2-1; D possibly corresponds to TRBD1 (6 bases). The V end was cut by 4 bases, the J end by 5 bases, with 9 bases between. The CDR3 extends over 13 amino acids. Germline CDR1 and CDR2: ENHRY and SYGVKD. CDR3 protein: CAISARGDNEQFF. The CDR3 DNA sequence: TGTGCCATCAGTGCCAGGGGAGACAATGAGCAGTTCTTC.

V gene TRBV7-2 combines with J gene TRBJ1-2; tentatively, D is TRBD1 (5 bases). The CDR3 totals 15 residues. The V end was cut by 3 bases, the J end by 7 bases, with 18 bases between. Germline assignment: CDR1 SGHTA and CDR2 FQGNSA. The CDR3 region has the DNA TGTGCCAGCAGCTTCGCCCCTAATGGGGGAGGTGGCTACACCTTC. The encoded protein is CASSFAPNGGGGYTF. The whole variable domain, remainder taken from reference TRBV7-2 and TRBJ1-2, is GAGVSQSPSNKVTEKGKDVELRCDPISGHTALYWYRQSLGQGLEFLIYFQGNSAPDKSGLPSDRFSAERTGGSVSTLTIQRTQQEDSAVYLCASSFAPNGGGGYTFGSGTRLTVV.